This TCR beta chain appears in the sequencing data of a study of control samples from healthy donors and cancer patients. The CDR3 sequence is 14 residues long. Germline V gene data show CDR1 as MGHDK and CDR2 as SYGVNS. Trimming took 8 bases from V and 4 from J, leaving 16 bases between them. TCRdb's table, derived via immunoSEQ multiplex PCR, lists solely in-frame clones and lacks some. This sample carries under 140,000 clones, 88% of them seen once, and the ten largest clones take around 3.5%. The clonotype originates from a woman aged 55-69 years with lung cancer. Sequenced material: PBMCs. The chain employs TRBV25-1 and TRBJ2-3, with D possibly matching TRBD1 (5 bases). CDR3 in amino acids: CASVTSAGSDTQYF. The CDR3 DNA reads as TGTGCCAGCGTAACTTCGGCAGGGTCAGATACGCAGTATTTT.